This T cell receptor beta chain was recorded in a study of early T cells in non-severe SARS-CoV-2 infection. Study overall: Chains were not paired, and sequencing was done on bulk RNA from unsorted whole blood. Points from the study as a whole: In VDJdb matching, anti-spike CD8 responses were favored while private and CD4 specificities went missing.

This clonotype has more than one count but fewer than ten. Its antigen is not known. The CDR3 covers 13 residues. Trimming stripped 7 bases from V and 2 bases from J, with 11 bases between. Germline CDR1 is SNHLY and CDR2 is FYNNEI. Unique molecular identifiers were added to individual cDNA molecules. TCRdb passed the 5' RACE reads through MiXCR, listing each CDR3 protein once. The sample lists about 37,000 distinct CDR3 sequences; 5.8% were seen once. Sample: whole blood. The sequence was obtained from an adult who was a healthcare worker with PCR-confirmed SARS-CoV-2 infection or an uninfected control (not recorded which). The genes are TRBV2 and TRBJ2-5; D is unclear. In DNA form, the CDR3 reads TGTGCCAGCATCTTAGGGCTTCAAGAGACCCAGTACTTC. Translation: CASILGLQETQYF.